This entry lists 32 T cell receptor beta chains sequenced from one sample in a study of blood T cells in healthy people across ages (dated by TCRdb to about 2015). Library prep was done by 5' RACE. These reads were obtained on an Illumina HiSeq 2500. A second PCR of about 6 to 12 cycles was performed with a sample-barcoded 5' primer and a J-beta primer mix. TCRdb redid the processing of the public reads, applying fastp at Q25 and MiXCR, and retained in-frame beta chains. All rows with the same CDR3 protein become a single entry with the most common DNA and genes. The sample yields some 900,000 distinct CDR3 sequences; about 44% were counted once. The biggest ten clones account for roughly 13% of the sample. Sequenced sample: blood. Source of these receptors: a man aged 30 to 39 in good health.

In its sample, this clonotype was seen a few times. In DNA form, the CDR3 reads TGTGCCAGTAGTATAGAGGCTAGCGGATCCTACAATGAGCAGTTCTTC. This encodes CASSIEASGSYNEQFF. The chain is built from TRBV19 and TRBJ2-1, with 7 bases identical to TRBD2. The germline V gene has CDR1 LNHDA and CDR2 SQIVND (reference sequence). The CDR3 is 16 residues long. With 0 bases clipped from V and 1 base from J, the junction kept 3 bases outside the gene matches.

V and J are TRBV25-1 and TRBJ2-7, with 9 nucleotides matching TRBD1. CDR3 length equals 14 residues. Germline CDR1 reads MGHDK; CDR2 reads SYGVNS. Trimming at V came to 7 bases and at J to 3 bases, leaving 7 bases not matched to a gene. CDR3 bases: TGTGCCAGCATTTCGGACAGGGGCTACTACGAGCAGTACTTC. Amino acid sequence: CASISDRGYYEQYF.

The table lists this clonotype with a few counts. This rearrangement joins TRBV6-4 to TRBJ2-3, with TRBD2 matching over 10 bases. The CDR3 is 15 residues long. V was pared by 3 bases and J by 3 bases, with 3 bases of the junction left unmatched. Germline CDR1 reads MRHNA; CDR2 reads SNTAGT. CDR3 loop: CASSEIAGGTDTQYF. CDR3 sequence (DNA): TGTGCCAGCAGTGAAATAGCGGGGGGAACAGATACGCAGTATTTT.

The chain uses TRBV7-9 and TRBJ2-3; 9 bases are shared with TRBD2. This CDR3 is 17 amino acids long. The ends lost 2 bases at V and 0 bases at J; junction bases unmatched: 6. Germline V gene sequence: CDR1 SEHNR, CDR2 FQNEAQ (reference sequence). CDR3 DNA: TGTGCCAGCAGCTTAAGGCCTAGCGGGGAGAGCACAGATACGCAGTATTTT. Its protein product is CASSLRPSGESTDTQYF.

This clonotype was observed many times. CDR3 nucleotides: TGTGCCAGCAGTTATCGACAGGGTGGGGACTACGAGCAGTACTTC. Its protein is CASSYRQGGDYEQYF. V gene TRBV6-2 or TRBV6-3 combines with J gene TRBJ2-7; 7 bases align to TRBD1. Germline-derived CDR1 and CDR2 are MNHEY and SVGEGT. V shed 3 bases, J shed 3 bases, and the junction held 8 bases outside the gene matches. This CDR3 contains 15 residues.

This sequence joins TRBV6-6 and TRBJ1-4; D is unclear. In germline, CDR1 is MNHNY, CDR2 SVGAGI (reference sequence). Trimming cost V 5 bases and J 5 bases, with 9 bases left between them. The CDR3 has 13 residues. The CDR3 spells CASSVRWNEKLFF. CDR3 coding DNA: TGTGCCAGCAGTGTTCGGTGGAATGAAAAACTGTTTTTT.

The rearrangement joins TRBV18 to TRBJ2-7; weak D call: TRBD1 (7 bases). The germline V gene encodes CDR1 KGHSH and CDR2 LQKENI. The germline V and J ends were trimmed by 3 bases and 2 bases, with 32 bases remaining between them. CDR3 size: 21 residues. The CDR3 region is CASSPGGRIDRAPLNTYEQYF. Here the CDR3 DNA reads TGTGCCAGCTCACCGGGAGGTAGGATTGACAGGGCGCCACTTAATACCTACGAGCAGTACTTC.

Notes on this clonotype: An end of the junction does not agree with germline; a read error may underlie this. CDR3 DNA sequence: TGTGCCATGGGACAGCTCTACAAGGAGCAGTTCTTC. This sequence encodes CAMGQLYKEQFF. V is TRBV10-3 and J is TRBJ2-1, with 7 positions matching TRBD1. CDR3 length: 12 residues. Germline loops: CDR1 ENHRY, CDR2 SYGVKD.

The rearrangement uses TRBV20-1 and TRBJ2-4, with D perhaps TRBD1 (6 bases). The DNA matches TRBJ2-7 better at its end, which makes the J call doubtful. Per the germline V gene, CDR1 is DFQATT and CDR2 is SNEGSKA (reference sequence). CDR3 size: 12 residues. This CDR3 is CSSRDKIDEQYF. CDR3 nucleotide sequence: TGCAGTAGCCGGGACAAAATCGACGAGCAGTACTTC.

The rearrangement joins TRBV28 to TRBJ1-1, with D possibly being TRBD1 (6 bases). Germline CDR1 is MDHEN and CDR2 is SYDVKM. V shed 5 bases and J shed 11 bases, with 15 bases lying between them. The CDR3 sequence is 12 residues long. CDR3: CASSPPAGEAFF. The CDR3 region has the DNA TGTGCCAGCAGTCCCCCGGCAGGGGAGGCTTTCTTT.

DNA for the CDR3: TGCGCCAGCAGCCCTCTTCCCGGGACAGGTCTTTACGAGCAGTACTTC. Protein: CASSPLPGTGLYEQYF. V is TRBV5-1 and J is TRBJ2-7; 8 bases are a match to TRBD1. CDR3 size: 16 residues. V lost 4 bases and J lost 4; bases outside the gene matches: 13. Per germline, CDR1 SGHRS and CDR2 YFSETQ.

The chain couples TRBV6-5 to TRBJ2-7, with a possible D match to TRBD1 (5 bases). V was clipped by 2 bases and J by 2 bases, with 10 bases between them. Germline V lookup: CDR1 MNHEY, CDR2 SVGAGI. The CDR3 spans 14 residues. The CDR3 protein is CASSYGRVTYEQYF. In DNA form, the CDR3 reads TGTGCCAGCAGTTACGGCAGGGTCACCTACGAGCAGTACTTC.

The gene calls are TRBV27 and TRBJ2-1, with D maybe TRBD2 (5 bases). Germline V lookup: CDR1 MNHEY, CDR2 SMNVEV (reference sequence). The CDR3 has 13 amino acids. The V end was cut by 4 bases, the J end by 4 bases, with 8 bases between. The CDR3 region is CASSSAVYNEQFF. The CDR3 DNA sequence: TGTGCCAGCAGTTCAGCGGTATACAATGAGCAGTTCTTC.

The gene calls are TRBV7-9 and TRBJ1-6; D might be TRBD1 (5 bases). The ends were cut back, 2 bases at V and 9 bases at J, with 20 bases in the middle. CDR3 length equals 17 residues. Germline-derived CDR1 and CDR2 are SEHNR and FQNEAQ (reference sequence). In DNA, the CDR3 is TGTGCCAGCAGCTTATTTTCCGGGGTCGACGGGACTTCACCCCTCCACTTT. Translated, it gives CASSLFSGVDGTSPLHF. The full variable domain, completed using reference TRBV7-9 and TRBJ1-6, is DTGVSQNPRHKITKRGQNVTFRCDPISEHNRLYWYRQTLGQGPEFLTYFQNEAQLEKSRLLSDRFSAERPKGSFSTLEIQRTEQGDSAMYLCASSLFSGVDGTSPLHFGNGTRLTVT.

This chain joins TRBV6-2 or TRBV6-3 and TRBJ2-3; a weak D match, TRBD2 (6 bases). V lost 5 bases to trimming and J lost 5 bases, with 20 bases between them. The germline CDR1 and CDR2 sequences are MNHEY and SVGEGT. The CDR3 runs 16 residues. CDR3 in amino acids: CASSRGRRGDIDTQYF. CDR3 bases: TGTGCCAGCAGTAGAGGCCGGCGGGGTGACATAGATACGCAGTATTTT.

The rearrangement links TRBV6-1 to TRBJ2-3, with D perhaps given as TRBD1 or TRBD2 (5 bases each). Looked up from germline, CDR1 is MNHNS and CDR2 is SASEGT. The ends were cut back, 8 bases at V and 4 bases at J, with 25 bases in the middle. The CDR3 sequence is 17 residues long. Here the CDR3 DNA reads TGTGCCAGCTGCCTAACCGGGACGCCGATGTCCCCAGATACGCAGTATTTT. Amino acids: CASCLTGTPMSPDTQYF.

In its sample, this clonotype was seen a few times. The CDR3 reads CSAREWGSSGGSDTQYF. The CDR3 DNA reads as TGCAGTGCTAGAGAGTGGGGGTCTAGCGGGGGGTCAGATACGCAGTATTTT. This chain links TRBV20-1 with TRBJ2-3; 11 nucleotides line up with TRBD2. Germline V lookup: CDR1 DFQATT, CDR2 SNEGSKA (reference sequence). This CDR3 spans 17 amino acids. V trimming: 0 bases; J trimming: 4 bases; junction bases outside the gene matches: 9.

Many counts were recorded for this clonotype. This rearrangement joins TRBV27 to TRBJ2-3; D tentatively reads TRBD1 or TRBD2 (6 bases each). Germline V gene lookup returns CDR1 MNHEY and CDR2 SMNVEV (reference sequence). Trimming shortened V by 7 bases and J by 5 bases, and 25 bases separated the two germline ends. There are 17 residues in the CDR3. The CDR3 spells CASTLRSQGGRRDTQYF. The CDR3 nucleotides are TGTGCCAGCACCCTACGGTCACAAGGGGGGAGGAGAGATACGCAGTATTTT.

The chain recombines TRBV10-3 with TRBJ2-3; D not certain. Germline CDR1 and CDR2: ENHRY and SYGVKD. The CDR3 is 13 amino acids. V lost 4 bases and J lost 2, with 7 bases in between. This CDR3 is CAISAQNTDTQYF. DNA of the CDR3: TGTGCCATCAGTGCCCAGAACACAGATACGCAGTATTTT.

V usage is TRBV10-3 and J usage is TRBJ1-2, with no clear D. Germline CDR1 ENHRY, CDR2 SYGVKD. The V end lost 10 bases, the J end lost 3 bases, and 15 bases lay between the germline ends. The CDR3 is 13 residues long. CDR3 in DNA: TGTGCCACCCGAGGAGGGTTGGACTATGGCTACACCTTC. Its translation: CATRGGLDYGYTF.

This clonotype was detected a few times. Since a much larger clone is just one base distant, this may be a read error. This rearrangement joins TRBV10-3 to TRBJ2-1; D is ambiguous. Germline V gene sequence: CDR1 ENHRY, CDR2 SYGVKD. CDR3 length: 11 residues. The ends were cut back, 3 bases at V and 3 bases at J, with 0 bases in the middle. CDR3 coding DNA: TGTGCCATCAGTGACTACAATGAGCAGTTCTTC. Translation: CAISDYNEQFF.

The J gene is TRBJ2-3, the V gene TRBV5-1, with 8 bases fitting TRBD2. The CDR3 is made up of 16 amino acids. Losses at the gene ends were 2 bases for V and 3 bases for J; bases not matched to a gene: 8. CDR1 is SGHRS, CDR2 YFSETQ, per germline. The CDR3 coding sequence is TGCGCCAGCAGCTTAGCGGGGGCTTGGGGGACAGATACGCAGTATTTT. Translating gives CASSLAGAWGTDTQYF.

In this sample, this clonotype turned up many times. CDR3 loop: CASSPHGGGGVWTQYF. The CDR3 nucleotides read TGTGCCAGCAGCCCCCACGGCGGAGGAGGAGTCTGGACCCAGTACTTC. This chain links TRBV14 with TRBJ2-5; maybe TRBD2 (5 bases). The CDR3 extends over 16 amino acids. Germline V CDR1 and CDR2: SGHDN, FVKESK. Trimming left V 4 bases short and J 7 bases short, with 22 bases between.

This clonotype has a single count. A junction end diverges from the germline sequence, so it may reflect a read error. The chain uses TRBV5-1 and TRBJ2-1; 11 nucleotides align to TRBD2. CDR1 and CDR2 (germline): SGHRS, YFSETQ. This CDR3 comprises 15 residues. The DNA for the CDR3 is TGCGCCAGCAGCTTGGGTCTAGCGGGGGGCAATAAGCAGTTCTTC. It is translated as CASSLGLAGGNKQFF.

This clonotype turned up a few times. The chain carries TRBV28 and TRBJ1-2; TRBD1 aligns across 10 bases. Germline values: CDR1 MDHEN, CDR2 SYDVKM. The J segment lost 6 bases and the V segment lost 5 bases, leaving 12 bases of the junction unmatched. CDR3 length equals 16 residues. CDR3: CASSVGQGDRFHGYTF. The CDR3 nucleotides are TGTGCCAGCAGTGTAGGACAGGGGGATCGTTTTCATGGCTACACCTTC.

This chain links TRBV7-2 with TRBJ2-1; 7 bases line up with TRBD2. Germline V CDR1 and CDR2: SGHTA, FQGNSA. V dropped 5 bases and J dropped 7; count of bases not matched to a gene: 14. The CDR3 totals 16 residues. The CDR3 bases are TGTGCCAGCAGCCCCGGCCCGGGAGGTAAAAAGAATGAGCAGTTCTTC. Its protein product is CASSPGPGGKKNEQFF.

The chain has TRBV5-1 and TRBJ1-5; perhaps TRBD1 as D (6 bases). The CDR3 totals 16 residues. Between the trimmed V and J ends, which lost 4 bases and 4 bases, there was a span of 18 bases. CDR1 and CDR2 from the germline V gene are SGHRS and YFSETQ. CDR3 coding DNA: TGCGCCAGCAGCCCCGGCACAGGGCGCGGTAATCAGCCCCAGCATTTT. This encodes CASSPGTGRGNQPQHF.

This clonotype was observed a handful of times. The chain is built from TRBV6-1 and TRBJ2-3; D may be TRBD1 (6 bases). The CDR3 consists of 16 residues. Germline V gene lookup returns CDR1 MNHNS and CDR2 SASEGT. Trimming took off 4 bases at V and 0 bases at J, with 14 bases between the two ends. In DNA, the CDR3 is TGTGCCAGCAGTGGGCCGACAGGCACTAGCACAGATACGCAGTATTTT. Encoded protein: CASSGPTGTSTDTQYF.

The chain has TRBV28 and TRBJ1-6; D is uncertain. The CDR3 totals 9 residues. CDR1 and CDR2 (germline): MDHEN, SYDVKM. Trimming took off 6 bases at V and 11 bases at J, with 2 bases between the two ends. CDR3 region: CASSPPLHF. For the CDR3, the DNA is TGTGCCAGCAGCCCACCCCTCCACTTT. The variable domain in full, with the rest retrieved from reference TRBV28 and TRBJ1-6, is DVKVTQSSRYLVKRTGEKVFLECVQDMDHENMFWYRQDPGLGLRLIYFSYDVKMKEKGDIPEGYSVSREKKERFSLILESASTNQTSMYLCASSPPLHFGNGTRLTVT.

This clonotype was seen more than once but under ten times. The J gene is TRBJ1-6, the V gene TRBV3-1; D uncertain. CDR1 is LGHDT, CDR2 YNNKEL, per germline (reference sequence). V was pared by 1 base and J by 10 bases, with 11 bases between. The CDR3 is made up of 14 amino acids. The CDR3 coding sequence is TGTGCCAGCAGCCAAGGTAAAACTGGCTCACCCCTCCACTTT. It yields the protein CASSQGKTGSPLHF.

The sample holds a few counts of this clonotype. The chain carries TRBV3-1 and TRBJ2-1; D may be TRBD2 (7 bases). Germline values: CDR1 LGHDT, CDR2 YNNKEL (reference sequence). This CDR3 has 17 residues. Trimming left V 4 bases short and J 8 bases short, with 24 bases between. CDR3 sequence reads: CASSRGWGGAAQYEQFF. The CDR3, as DNA: TGTGCCAGCAGCCGGGGTTGGGGGGGGGCCGCCCAATATGAGCAGTTCTTC.

The sample holds a few counts of this clonotype. The chain recombines TRBV4-3 with TRBJ2-3; 11 bases match TRBD2. The germline V gene has CDR1 LGHNA and CDR2 YSLEER. V was pared by 0 bases and J by 3 bases, with 8 bases of the junction left unmatched. The CDR3 extends over 18 amino acids. The CDR3 sequence is CASSQEISGGAVTDTQYF. The DNA of the CDR3 is TGCGCCAGCAGCCAAGAGATTAGCGGGGGGGCTGTAACAGATACGCAGTATTTT.